These T cell receptor beta chains were read from a single sample in a study of T cell repertoires in cytomegalovirus infection. Which antigens these TCRs recognize remains unknown. TCRdb itself ran the reads through MiXCR, one entry per CDR3 protein. The sample holds about 570,000 distinct CDR3 sequences; around two fifths are singletons and the top ten take over 45%. The sequencing here drew on cultured PBMCs, taken from culture after CMV antigen stimulation. Every receptor here comes from a human donor in good health (CMV status not recorded). Some clones in this sample may be carry-over from other donors' samples. CDR3s include the opening cysteine and the closing phenylalanine or tryptophan. D genes are given only for firm matches. Part of the rows lack a size; the others show once, few, many or a class for expanded clones.

TRBJ2-3,.,.,15,TRBV6-2/TRBV6-3,CASSQPTSFSDTQYF,TGTGCCAGCAGTCAACCGACTAGTTTCTCAGATACGCAGTATTTT
TRBJ2-1,many,TRBD2,17,TRBV7-8,CASSLELSGGGNNEQFF,TGTGCCAGCAGCTTAGAGTTGAGTGGCGGGGGAAACAATGAGCAGTTCTTC
TRBJ1-5,.,.,15,TRBV2,CASSKARGKPGPQHF,TGTGCCAGCAGTAAGGCACGGGGAAAACCGGGCCCCCAGCATTTT
TRBJ2-7,.,.,15,TRBV7-6,CASSRDSARSYEQYF,TGTGCCAGCAGCCGGGATAGCGCGCGCTCCTACGAGCAGTACTTC
TRBJ2-7,.,.,16,TRBV19,CASSNPRGAGSYEQYF,TGTGCCAGTAGTAATCCCCGGGGAGCGGGCTCCTACGAGCAGTACTTC
TRBJ2-1,.,.,15,TRBV18,CASSPWARVWNEQFF,TGTGCCAGCTCCCCATGGGCGCGGGTTTGGAATGAGCAGTTCTTC
TRBJ1-1,.,.,14,TRBV5-4,CASSPLEADTEAFF,TGTGCCAGCAGCCCCCTCGAGGCGGACACTGAAGCTTTCTTT
TRBJ2-7,.,.,14,TRBV6-2/TRBV6-3,CASSYVRSSSEQYF,TGTGCCAGCAGTTACGTACGGTCCTCCAGCGAGCAGTACTTC
TRBJ2-3,many,.,15,TRBV7-2,CASSLGVGGTDTQYF,TGTGCCAGCAGCTTAGGCGTCGGGGGCACAGATACGCAGTATTTT
TRBJ1-2,once,.,15,TRBV7-6,CASSFLDSRVLGYTF,TGTGCCAGCAGCTTTCTGGACAGCCGGGTTTTGGGCTACACCTTC
TRBJ2-7,.,.,14,TRBV6-2/TRBV6-3,CASSYAGLGYEQYF,TGTGCCAGCAGTTACGCGGGTCTCGGTTACGAGCAGTACTTC
TRBJ1-4,few,TRBD1,16,TRBV27,CASSRDRGQANEKLFF,TGTGCCAGCAGCCGGGACAGGGGGCAGGCTAATGAAAAACTGTTTTTT
TRBJ2-3,.,.,19,TRBV19,CASSIVGPNLAPVSVTQYF,TGTGCCAGTAGTATAGTGGGCCCGAATCTAGCGCCGGTTAGCGTTACGCAGTATTTT
TRBJ2-6,.,TRBD2,17,TRBV10-3,CAISGLAGVSGANVLTF,TGTGCCATCAGTGGCTTAGCGGGGGTCTCTGGGGCCAACGTCCTGACTTTC
TRBJ2-3,few,.,13,TRBV7-2,CASSLGSADTQYF,TGTGCCAGCAGCTTAGGCTCAGCAGATACGCAGTATTTT
TRBJ2-7,few,.,13,TRBV28,CASRVQGTYEQYF,TGTGCCAGCAGAGTCCAGGGTACCTACGAGCAGTACTTC
TRBJ2-1,many,.,15,TRBV11-3,CASSLVRRSYNEQFF,TGTGCCAGCAGCTTAGTACGCCGTTCCTACAATGAGCAGTTCTTC
TRBJ2-7,.,TRBD1,16,TRBV11-2,CASSKPGGSVLYEQYF,TGTGCCAGCAGCAAACCAGGGGGTAGCGTCCTCTACGAGCAGTACTTC
TRBJ2-1,few,TRBD2,17,TRBV7-6,CASSLGGGTSVYNEQFF,TGTGCCAGCAGCTTAGGGGGCGGGACTAGCGTCTACAATGAGCAGTTCTTC
TRBJ2-7,few,.,14,TRBV28,CASSLGQGMYEQYF,TGTGCCAGCAGTTTGGGGCAGGGTATGTACGAGCAGTACTTC
TRBJ2-3,.,.,14,TRBV28,CASRVGGNTDTQYF,TGTGCCAGCAGGGTCGGGGGAAACACAGATACGCAGTATTTT
TRBJ1-1,few,TRBD1,13,TRBV2,CASRRQGITEAFF,TGTGCCAGCAGGAGACAGGGGATCACTGAAGCTTTCTTT
TRBJ2-5,once,TRBD1,15,TRBV5-1,CASSGTGAQQETQYF,TGCGCCAGCAGCGGGACAGGGGCCCAACAAGAGACCCAGTACTTC
TRBJ2-1,.,.,13,TRBV12-3/TRBV12-4,CASSSLGINEQFF,TGTGCCAGCAGTTCCCTGGGAATTAATGAGCAGTTCTTC
TRBJ2-7,few,TRBD2,12,TRBV29-1,CSVLAGTYEQYF,TGCAGCGTACTAGCGGGTACCTACGAGCAGTACTTC
TRBJ2-1,.,TRBD1,15,TRBV27,CASRGPGQGFNEQFF,TGTGCCAGCAGAGGTCCGGGACAGGGGTTCAATGAGCAGTTCTTC
TRBJ1-4,.,.,14,TRBV4-1,CASSHRGANEKLFF,TGCGCCAGCAGCCACCGGGGGGCTAATGAAAAACTGTTTTTT
TRBJ2-3,.,.,15,TRBV5-6,CASSLGPRTTDTQYF,TGTGCCAGCAGCTTGGGACCGAGGACCACAGATACGCAGTATTTT